This is a list of T cell receptor beta chains from one sample in a study of PD-1 blockade in mismatch repair-deficient tumors. Clones were read by immunoSEQ multiplex PCR, and TCRdb kept only the in-frame ones, dropping some. The sample includes about 110,000 clones, over 65% seen only once; the top ten take roughly 4.5%. The sequencing here drew on peripheral blood, taken approximately 64 weeks after starting pembrolizumab. The receptors were sampled from an adult with mismatch repair-deficient cancer. Each CDR3 is given without its conserved first and last residue. The order of the fields is D gene, J gene, V gene, CDR3 protein. The D gene is left open where the match is weak.

d_gene: .
j_gene: TRBJ1-4
v_gene: TRBV7-2
CDR3aa: ASSLDGYEKLF

d_gene: .
j_gene: TRBJ2-7
v_gene: TRBV6-5
CDR3aa: ASRTTRDEQY

d_gene: TRBD2
j_gene: TRBJ2-5
v_gene: TRBV7-7
CDR3aa: ASSLTGLAGAGETQY

d_gene: TRBD2
j_gene: TRBJ2-7
v_gene: TRBV13
CDR3aa: ASRPLGTSGTYEQY

d_gene: .
j_gene: TRBJ1-1
v_gene: TRBV1
CDR3aa: TSSQDYLRQVGVTEAF

d_gene: .
j_gene: TRBJ1-1
v_gene: TRBV27
CDR3aa: ASSSPGLNTEAF

d_gene: TRBD2
j_gene: TRBJ2-7
v_gene: TRBV7-2
CDR3aa: ASSLGRGLAVTYEQY

d_gene: TRBD2
j_gene: TRBJ2-7
v_gene: TRBV27
CDR3aa: ASSKGLAGGENEQY

d_gene: TRBD2
j_gene: TRBJ2-1
v_gene: TRBV9
CDR3aa: ASSPRIGAGVLYNEQF

d_gene: .
j_gene: TRBJ2-3
v_gene: TRBV18
CDR3aa: ASSPPDRGSTDTQY

d_gene: .
j_gene: TRBJ1-1
v_gene: TRBV7-3
CDR3aa: ASSPEGADTEAF

d_gene: TRBD2
j_gene: TRBJ2-3
v_gene: TRBV4-2
CDR3aa: ASSQGTGLAGEDTQY

d_gene: .
j_gene: TRBJ1-1
v_gene: TRBV2
CDR3aa: ASTLGWTEAF

d_gene: .
j_gene: TRBJ1-5
v_gene: TRBV4-2
CDR3aa: ASNFLGQAQH

d_gene: .
j_gene: TRBJ2-7
v_gene: TRBV6-6
CDR3aa: ASSARGERLY

d_gene: .
j_gene: TRBJ2-1
v_gene: TRBV11-2
CDR3aa: ASSLAYLNEQF

d_gene: .
j_gene: TRBJ2-5
v_gene: TRBV4-1
CDR3aa: ASSQEVAIRETQY

d_gene: TRBD1
j_gene: TRBJ1-2
v_gene: TRBV4-2
CDR3aa: ASSQYDGRGRYGYT

d_gene: .
j_gene: TRBJ1-2
v_gene: TRBV6-1
CDR3aa: ASSEAARGGNGYT

d_gene: TRBD1
j_gene: TRBJ1-1
v_gene: TRBV7-9
CDR3aa: ASSLGTGINTEAF

d_gene: .
j_gene: TRBJ2-1
v_gene: TRBV5-5
CDR3aa: ASSLTGGYTYNEQF

d_gene: .
j_gene: TRBJ2-1
v_gene: TRBV7-8
CDR3aa: ASSLVSYNEQF

d_gene: .
j_gene: TRBJ2-3
v_gene: TRBV9
CDR3aa: ASSVGGTDTQY

d_gene: TRBD2
j_gene: TRBJ2-2
v_gene: TRBV5-4
CDR3aa: ASSSGLRNTGELF

d_gene: .
j_gene: TRBJ2-5
v_gene: TRBV15
CDR3aa: ATSRGLGGTQY

d_gene: TRBD2
j_gene: TRBJ2-7
v_gene: TRBV5-1
CDR3aa: ASSLEGSGSVHEQY

d_gene: .
j_gene: TRBJ1-5
v_gene: TRBV7-2
CDR3aa: ASSLGGLSNQPQH

d_gene: .
j_gene: TRBJ1-3
v_gene: TRBV4-1
CDR3aa: ASSQDQGKSSGNTIY

d_gene: .
j_gene: TRBJ1-1
v_gene: TRBV29-1
CDR3aa: SVEPGQLTEAF

d_gene: TRBD1
j_gene: TRBJ2-5
v_gene: TRBV7-8
CDR3aa: ASSFWGTGSQETQY

d_gene: .
j_gene: TRBJ2-6
v_gene: TRBV30
CDR3aa: AWSSGVGANVLT

d_gene: .
j_gene: TRBJ2-7
v_gene: TRBV7-3
CDR3aa: ASSLGTTYEQY

d_gene: TRBD2
j_gene: TRBJ2-1
v_gene: TRBV9
CDR3aa: ASSVQGGDNEQF

d_gene: .
j_gene: TRBJ1-1
v_gene: TRBV11-2
CDR3aa: ASSLGAELEAF

d_gene: TRBD2
j_gene: TRBJ2-7
v_gene: TRBV11-2
CDR3aa: ASSLRMRGRAYEQY

d_gene: .
j_gene: TRBJ2-2
v_gene: TRBV27
CDR3aa: ASSISENTGELF

d_gene: .
j_gene: TRBJ1-3
v_gene: TRBV7-9
CDR3aa: ASSQTGETIY

d_gene: TRBD1
j_gene: TRBJ1-2
v_gene: TRBV7-9
CDR3aa: ASSVTGTGLEYGYT

d_gene: .
j_gene: TRBJ2-7
v_gene: TRBV19
CDR3aa: ATGQGDYEQY

d_gene: .
j_gene: TRBJ1-3
v_gene: TRBV27
CDR3aa: ASSSRSGANTIY

d_gene: .
j_gene: TRBJ1-3
v_gene: TRBV27
CDR3aa: ASSAKNSGNTIY

d_gene: TRBD2
j_gene: TRBJ2-5
v_gene: TRBV6-5
CDR3aa: ASSYEGGEVETQY